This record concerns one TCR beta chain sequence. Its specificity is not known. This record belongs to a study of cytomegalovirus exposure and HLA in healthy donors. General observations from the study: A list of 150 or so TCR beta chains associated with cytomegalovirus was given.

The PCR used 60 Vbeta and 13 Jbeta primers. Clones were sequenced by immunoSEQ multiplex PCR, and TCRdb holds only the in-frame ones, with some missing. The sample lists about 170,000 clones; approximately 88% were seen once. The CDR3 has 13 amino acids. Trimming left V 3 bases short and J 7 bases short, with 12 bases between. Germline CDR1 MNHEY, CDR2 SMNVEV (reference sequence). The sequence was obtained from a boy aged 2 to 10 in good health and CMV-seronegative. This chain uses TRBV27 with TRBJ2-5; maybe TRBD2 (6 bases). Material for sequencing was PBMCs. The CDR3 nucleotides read TGTGCCAGCAGTTTTTGGAGGGCGGGGACCCAGTACTTC. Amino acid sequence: CASSFWRAGTQYF.